Listed here are 10 T cell receptor beta chains from one sample, sequenced in a study of breast tumors, draining lymph nodes, adjacent tissues. Breast cancer patients provided tissue from their axillary draining lymph nodes. One entry per CDR3 protein, called by TCRdb with MiXCR from the multiplex PCR reads. The table lists about 300,000 distinct CDR3 sequences, roughly 30% of them singletons. Sequencing used axillary lymph node tissue. Receptors were obtained from a female donor with breast cancer. Some clones in this sample may be carry-over from other donors' samples.

This clonotype was counted at least ten times. The chain combines TRBV10-3 with TRBJ1-1, with D possibly TRBD1 on 5 matching bases. Germline assignment: CDR1 ENHRY and CDR2 SYGVKD. The CDR3 has 15 residues. The V and J ends lost 4 bases and 1 base respectively, with 13 bases between them. The CDR3 here is CAISGRGGGNTEAFF. CDR3 coding DNA: TGTGCCATCAGTGGCCGAGGCGGGGGGAACACTGAAGCTTTCTTT.

This clonotype was seen ten or more times. V gene TRBV20-1 combines with J gene TRBJ1-4; D is unresolved. The germline V gene has CDR1 DFQATT and CDR2 SNEGSKA (reference sequence). V was shortened by 7 bases and J by 6 bases, with 12 bases between the two germline ends. The CDR3 consists of 12 residues. The CDR3 is CSDKRPDEKLFF. For the CDR3, the DNA is TGCAGTGACAAACGGCCGGATGAAAAACTGTTTTTT.

This chain joins TRBV15 and TRBJ2-5; TRBD2 agrees at 7 bases. The germline CDR1 and CDR2 sequences are LNHNV and YYDKDF (reference sequence). After removal of 9 bases from V and 5 bases from J, the junction contained 6 bases not matched to a gene. CDR3 length: 12 residues. CDR3 sequence (DNA): TGTGCCACGGCGGGAGTAGCGGAGACCCAGTACTTC. Its translation is CATAGVAETQYF.

This clonotype has a handful of counts. A much larger clone lies a single base off, so this may be a read error. This chain links TRBV20-1 with TRBJ1-3, with TRBD1 as a possible D gene (5 bases). The CDR3 loop spans 15 amino acids. Germline CDR1 reads DFQATT; CDR2 reads SNEGSKA (reference sequence). The CDR3 here is CSASRGRGSGNTMYF. The CDR3 bases are TGCAGTGCCTCCCGGGGCCGAGGCTCTGGAAACACCATGTATTTT.

Turning to this clonotype: At one boundary the junction diverges from the germline segment, which might be a read error. V usage is TRBV3-1 and J usage is TRBJ2-7; 7 bases match TRBD1. Germline values: CDR1 LGHDT, CDR2 YNNKEL (reference sequence). The CDR3 consists of 13 residues. The CDR3 loop is CVSTETGNYEQYF. In DNA form, the CDR3 reads TGTGTCAGCACCGAGACAGGGAACTACGAGCAGTACTTC.

There are many counts of this clonotype. The genes are TRBV3-1 and TRBJ1-6; 7 nucleotides align to TRBD1. The trim removed 3 bases at V and 8 bases at J, leaving 7 bases unmatched. There are 15 residues in the CDR3. Germline loops: CDR1 LGHDT, CDR2 YNNKEL (reference sequence). The CDR3 is CASSHRQGLDSPLHF. The CDR3, as DNA: TGTGCCAGCAGCCACAGACAGGGATTGGATTCACCCCTCCACTTT.

With respect to this clonotype: Being one base from a much bigger clone, this may be a read error. V is TRBV12-3 or TRBV12-4 and J is TRBJ2-1, with 14 bases lining up with TRBD2. CDR3 length: 17 residues. Here the CDR3 DNA reads TGTGCCAGCAGTGGCCGACTAGCGGGAGGGAAATACAATGAGCGGTTCTTC. Encoded protein: CASSGRLAGGKYNERFF.

V usage is TRBV15 and J usage is TRBJ2-5; TRBD2 matches at 14 bases. Germline V gives CDR1 LNHNV, CDR2 YYDKDF (reference sequence). The CDR3 is 16 residues long. V shed 3 bases, J shed 2 bases, and the junction held 2 bases outside the gene matches. CDR3: CATSSRLAGGQETQYF. The CDR3 DNA is TGTGCCACCAGCAGTAGACTAGCGGGAGGGCAAGAGACCCAGTACTTC.

The rearrangement links TRBV12-3 or TRBV12-4 to TRBJ2-6, with 7 nucleotides matching TRBD2. This CDR3 has 15 amino acids. After removal of 3 bases from V and 4 bases from J, the junction contained 3 bases not matched to a gene. The CDR3 loop reads CASSFGREGANVLTF. The DNA for the CDR3 is TGTGCCAGCAGTTTTGGGCGGGAGGGGGCCAACGTCCTGACTTTC.

This clonotype has at least ten counts. The rearrangement joins TRBV2 to TRBJ1-2, with D possibly being TRBD1 (5 bases). CDR1 SNHLY and CDR2 FYNNEI come from the germline V gene. V was shortened by 11 bases and J by 0 bases, with 10 bases between the two germline ends. This CDR3 has 12 residues. CDR3: CAGGAANYGYTF. The CDR3 DNA reads as TGTGCCGGAGGGGCCGCTAACTATGGCTACACCTTC.